The 14 T cell receptor beta chains given below trace back to one sample, sequenced in a study of CXCR3-negative and CXCR3-positive naive CD8 T cells. Study conclusions and caveats: More hydrophobic TRB CDR3s occurred in CXCR3-positive than in CXCR3-negative naive cells.

These receptors' targets are unknown. All TRB cDNA libraries came from 5' RACE performed with UMI labels. For each CDR3 protein, TCRdb gives one entry from its re-call of the 5' RACE reads, without DNA. The sample data list 150,000 to 180,000 distinct CDR3 sequences. The specimen sequenced was naive CXCR3+ CD8+ T cells from blood. Subset given: CD45RO-CCR7+CD27+CD95- naive CD8+ T cells expressing CXCR3 (TNR3+). Receptor source: a human donor in good health. Some clones in this sample may be carry-over from other donors' samples.

This sequence joins TRBV9 and TRBJ2-7; absent DNA, TCRdb's TRBD1 call cannot be checked. Germline V lookup: CDR1 SGDLS, CDR2 YYNGEE. This CDR3 is built from 13 residues. Here the CDR3 reads CASSRTGAYEQYF.

V usage is TRBV12-3 or TRBV12-4 and J usage is TRBJ1-5; TCRdb calls TRBD1, which cannot be checked without DNA. The CDR3 runs to 14 residues. The CDR3 loop reads CASSLQGSTEPQHF.

The chain employs TRBV27 and TRBJ2-7; TCRdb's D call of TRBD1 is untestable without DNA. CDR3 size: 14 residues. CDR1 and CDR2 from the germline V gene are MNHEY and SMNVEV (reference sequence). The CDR3 here is CASSFWGTLREQYF.

This chain links TRBV2 with TRBJ2-7; the TCRdb call, TRBD2, lacks DNA for checking. The CDR3 runs 18 residues. Germline CDR1 reads SNHLY; CDR2 reads FYNNEI. This CDR3 is CASSEGFGTGGPYNEQYF.

This rearrangement joins TRBV11-2 to TRBJ2-6; checking the TCRdb D call of TRBD1 is not possible without DNA. Germline V CDR1 and CDR2: SGHAT, FQNNGV. The CDR3 spans 15 residues. CDR3 amino acids: CASSLGGSGANVLTF.

The chain is built from TRBV20-1 and TRBJ1-2; TCRdb's assignment of TRBD1 cannot be checked, as there is no DNA. The germline V gene has CDR1 DFQATT and CDR2 SNEGSKA (reference sequence). The CDR3 contains 13 residues. This CDR3 is CSATMDSSYGYTF.

The genes are TRBV15 and TRBJ1-6. This CDR3 contains 18 residues. Germline loops: CDR1 LNHNV, CDR2 YYDKDF (reference sequence). The CDR3 sequence: CATSRDLRGPDYNSPLHF.

The chain uses TRBV6-6 and TRBJ2-7; as DNA is missing, the TRBD2 call by TCRdb cannot be tested. In germline, CDR1 is MNHNY, CDR2 SVGAGI (reference sequence). The CDR3 consists of 12 residues. CDR3 residues: CASSLADYEQYF.

The V and J genes are TRBV27 and TRBJ2-4; no DNA is available, so the TRBD1 call from TCRdb remains unchecked. This CDR3 is built from 16 residues. CDR1 and CDR2 from the germline V gene are MNHEY and SMNVEV (reference sequence). The CDR3 sequence: CASTPGHGSDLGVQYF.

The rearrangement links TRBV4-1 to TRBJ1-2; without DNA, the TCRdb call of TRBD1 cannot be checked. Per the germline V gene, CDR1 is MGHRA and CDR2 is YSYEKL. The CDR3 is 13 amino acids. The CDR3 protein is CASSQEPAPGHTF.

The V call is TRBV21-1, the J call TRBJ2-2. TRBV21-1 is described as a pseudogene. This CDR3 has 17 residues. CDR3 sequence: CASSKALGSGKSGELFF.

The V call is TRBV4-3, the J call TRBJ2-1. Germline CDR1 reads LGHNA; CDR2 reads YSLEER. This CDR3 has 15 amino acids. The CDR3 is CASSVSRASYNEQFF.

CDR3 sequence reads: CASSLAVGKTYNEQFF. The rearrangement links TRBV7-9 to TRBJ2-1. Germline-derived CDR1 and CDR2 are SEHNR and FQNEAQ (reference sequence). This CDR3 has 16 amino acids.

V and J are TRBV12-3 or TRBV12-4 and TRBJ2-5; TCRdb returns TRBD1, unconfirmable since there is no DNA. The CDR3 spans 17 residues. CDR3 loop: CASSLGGRGPTQETQYF.